These T cell receptor beta chains were read from a single sample in a study of blood T cells in healthy people across ages. Using its own MiXCR run on the 5' RACE reads, TCRdb lists one record per CDR3 protein. The table records 1.5 million or so distinct CDR3 sequences, 35% to 45% of them present only once. Input material: blood. These receptors originate from a woman aged 18-30 years in good health. CDR3s include the opening cysteine and the closing phenylalanine or tryptophan. The D gene is left open where the match is weak. Clone size is given for some rows only: seen once, a few or many times, or a class if the clone is expanded.

size	length	V	D	J	DNA	CDR3
.	13	TRBV20-1	.	TRBJ2-3	TGCAGTGCTAGTGCGGGGAATCCCGATACGCAGTATTTT	CSASAGNPDTQYF
.	14	TRBV7-2	.	TRBJ2-7	TGTGCCAGCAGCTCAACCGGGAATTACTACGAGCAGTACTTC	CASSSTGNYYEQYF
once	16	TRBV7-9	TRBD1	TRBJ2-7	TGTGCCAGCAGCTCGGACAGGGCCTCGCGTCCCTACGAGCAGTACTTC	CASSSDRASRPYEQYF
few	15	TRBV6-2/TRBV6-3	.	TRBJ2-1	TGTGCCAGCAGTCTCCTTCCTTGGGGAGCGAATGAGCAGTTCTTC	CASSLLPWGANEQFF
few	18	TRBV28	TRBD2	TRBJ2-1	TGTGCCAGCAGTTTGTCCCCTCTAGCGGGACTAATGATGAATGAGCAGTTCTTC	CASSLSPLAGLMMNEQFF
few	15	TRBV6-6	TRBD1	TRBJ1-4	TGTGCCAGCAGGGGGGACAGAGCAACTAATGAAAAACTGTTTTTT	CASRGDRATNEKLFF
.	15	TRBV18	.	TRBJ1-5	TGTGCCAGCTCCCTCCGAGGTTCAAGCAATCAGCCCCAGCATTTT	CASSLRGSSNQPQHF
.	16	TRBV6-2/TRBV6-3	.	TRBJ1-5	TGTGCCAGCAGTTACAGTTCCCGGGGACTGGGTCAGCCCCAGCATTTT	CASSYSSRGLGQPQHF
.	13	TRBV2	.	TRBJ1-4	TGTGCCAGCAGTGAAAAGAAGGGAGGCGAACTGTTTTTT	CASSEKKGGELFF
.	12	TRBV29-1	.	TRBJ2-1	TGCAGCCTAGTGTCCGGAGGGGAGACCCAGTTCTTC	CSLVSGGETQFF
.	14	TRBV6-5	.	TRBJ2-7	TGTGCCAGCGGGGGGGGGGGGCAGACCTACGAGCAGTACTTC	CASGGGGQTYEQYF
.	16	TRBV24-1	TRBD1	TRBJ2-1	TGTGCCATCAGACCTGTCCGGACAGGGGGCTACAATGAGCAGTTCTTC	CAIRPVRTGGYNEQFF
few	13	TRBV6-2/TRBV6-3	TRBD1	TRBJ1-1	TGTGCCAGCAGAACACAGGGGCCCACTGAAGCTTTCTTT	CASRTQGPTEAFF
.	13	TRBV15	.	TRBJ2-3	TGTGCCACCAGCAGAGATCCGACAGATACGCAGTATTTT	CATSRDPTDTQYF